Each of the 13 T cell receptor beta chains below was sequenced from the same sample in a study of CD8 T cells in ankylosing spondylitis. TCRdb re-derived calls from the 5' RACE reads in MiXCR, one entry per CDR3 protein. The table lists 150,000 to 200,000 distinct CDR3 sequences, approximately 16% of them singletons. The sequenced sample consisted of blood, either unsorted or a sorted T cell fraction (not recorded which). The source of these receptors is a male donor with ankylosing spondylitis or in good health (not recorded which).

This clonotype showed up just a few times. This chain uses TRBV29-1 with TRBJ2-7; 10 bases line up with TRBD2. Germline V gene sequence: CDR1 SQVTM, CDR2 ANQGSEA. CDR3 length: 14 amino acids. V shed 4 bases, J shed 3 bases, and the junction held 6 bases outside the gene matches. CDR3 loop: CSVGVAGGNYEQYF. CDR3 nucleotides: TGCAGCGTTGGCGTAGCGGGAGGTAACTACGAGCAGTACTTC.

This clonotype was recorded a few times. This chain connects TRBV7-3 to TRBJ2-7, with 7 bases lining up with TRBD1. V was pared by 4 bases and J by 6 bases, with 6 bases of the junction left unmatched. The germline V gene encodes CDR1 SGHTA and CDR2 FQGTGA. There are 13 residues in the CDR3. CDR3 region: CASSSRQGREQYF. CDR3 DNA: TGTGCCAGCAGCTCCCGACAGGGCCGCGAGCAGTACTTC.

This clonotype was seen ten or more times. V usage is TRBV5-4 and J usage is TRBJ2-1; TRBD2 is a possible D gene (5 bases). The V and J ends lost 3 bases and 0 bases respectively, with 22 bases between them. The germline V gene encodes CDR1 SGHNT and CDR2 YYREEE (reference sequence). The CDR3 spans 19 residues. CDR3 in DNA: TGTGCCAGCAGCTCCGGGATTTATGGGGTATACAGCTCCTACAATGAGCAGTTCTTC. The encoded protein is CASSSGIYGVYSSYNEQFF.

The DNA for the CDR3 is TGCAGTACCCGAAAGCGGGAGGACACAGATACGCAGTATTTT. Its protein is CSTRKREDTDTQYF. The chain is built from TRBV20-1 and TRBJ2-3; 9 positions match TRBD2. Germline CDR1 is DFQATT and CDR2 is SNEGSKA (reference sequence). After removal of 8 bases from V and 2 bases from J, the junction contained 8 bases not matched to a gene. This CDR3 has 14 residues.

This clonotype was seen ten or more times. The chain joins TRBV29-1 to TRBJ2-4; D call uncertain. CDR1 SQVTM and CDR2 ANQGSEA come from the germline V gene. The CDR3 has 15 residues. V was cut by 6 bases and J by 1 base, with 16 bases left in between. The chain's CDR3 is CSVEQFTGAKNIQYF. DNA of the CDR3: TGCAGCGTGGAACAGTTCACTGGGGCCAAAAACATTCAGTACTTC.

CDR3 sequence: CASSPGTGLYNEQFF. The DNA for the CDR3 is TGTGCCAGCAGTCCGGGGACAGGACTGTACAATGAGCAGTTCTTC. The rearrangement uses TRBV12-3 or TRBV12-4 and TRBJ2-1; TRBD1 matches 8 bases. The CDR3 runs to 15 residues. After removal of 5 bases from V and 4 bases from J, the junction contained 7 bases not matched to a gene.

The rearrangement joins TRBV28 to TRBJ2-1; D is uncertain. The germline V and J ends were trimmed by 5 bases and 7 bases, with 18 bases remaining between them. The CDR3 loop spans 15 amino acids. From germline, CDR1 is MDHEN and CDR2 SYDVKM. CDR3 residues: CASSAGEVMGNEQFF. Here the CDR3 DNA reads TGTGCCAGCAGTGCCGGAGAAGTAATGGGGAATGAGCAGTTCTTC.

The J gene is TRBJ2-7, the V gene TRBV2; a weak D match, TRBD2 (6 bases). Germline CDR1 is SNHLY and CDR2 is FYNNEI. The CDR3 sequence is 13 residues long. V was clipped by 8 bases and J by 5 bases, with 16 bases between them. The CDR3 DNA follows: TGTGCCAGCGGACTGGGGGGTTGGAACGAGCAGTACTTC. It encodes CASGLGGWNEQYF.

V is TRBV20-1 and J is TRBJ1-4; maybe TRBD1 (5 bases). CDR3 length: 15 amino acids. Trimming took off 0 bases at V and 0 bases at J, with 8 bases between the two ends. Germline CDR1 reads DFQATT; CDR2 reads SNEGSKA (reference sequence). The CDR3 loop reads CSARDGTSTNEKLFF. The DNA for the CDR3 is TGCAGTGCTAGAGATGGGACCTCAACTAATGAAAAACTGTTTTTT.

The chain employs TRBV5-4 and TRBJ2-3, with D perhaps matching TRBD1 (5 bases). The CDR3 has 16 amino acids. V was clipped by 4 bases and J by 2 bases, with 17 bases between them. Germline CDR1 reads SGHNT; CDR2 reads YYREEE (reference sequence). The CDR3 DNA reads as TGTGCCAGCAGCGCCCGTGGGGCAGGATACACAGATACGCAGTATTTT. Translated: CASSARGAGYTDTQYF.

For this clonotype: A much larger clone is a single base away; this may be a read error. V usage is TRBV11-2 and J usage is TRBJ2-5; maybe TRBD1 (5 bases). This CDR3 has 17 amino acids. Germline assignment: CDR1 SGHAT and CDR2 FQNNGV. CDR3 protein: CASTLVQGTIKGEAQYF. CDR3 sequence (DNA): TGTGCCAGCACCCTCGTCCAGGGCACAATTAAAGGAGAGGCCCAGTACTTC.

In its sample, this clonotype was seen many times. The V call is TRBV7-2, the J call TRBJ2-4, with 9 nucleotides matching TRBD1. Germline V lookup: CDR1 SGHTA, CDR2 FQGNSA. The CDR3 spans 16 residues. Losses at the gene ends were 5 bases for V and 1 base for J; bases not matched to a gene: 6. CDR3 nucleotides: TGTGCCAGCAGCACAGGGACAGGGCTCGCCAAAAACATTCAGTACTTC. Its protein product is CASSTGTGLAKNIQYF.

This clonotype has a count of ten or more. V usage is TRBV20-1 and J usage is TRBJ2-7; 10 bases line up with TRBD2. This CDR3 contains 12 residues. Germline CDR1 and CDR2: DFQATT and SNEGSKA (reference sequence). The junction had 2 bases not matched to a gene; V was cut back by 6 bases and J by 3 bases. This CDR3 is CSAWTSGYEQYF. CDR3 nucleotide sequence: TGCAGTGCCTGGACTAGCGGCTACGAGCAGTACTTC.